What follows are 28 T cell receptor beta chains derived from one specimen sequenced in a study of beta chain features in type 1 diabetes (dated by TCRdb to the late 2010s). The paper as a whole reports these results and caveats: Type 1 diabetes patients showed a moderate but significant shortening of TCRB CDR3 length in all four CD4+ subsets.

Their cognate antigens are unknown. The library relied on the immunoSEQ multiplex PCR assay. The High Capacity cDNA Reverse Transcription Kit was used to reverse transcribe all of the isolated RNA, meaning that expressed TCRB transcripts were what got sequenced. Sourced from immuneACCESS, this table was stored by TCRdb with only in-frame sequences that have V and J called. A share of the clones is absent; for the studies checked, an unresolved V gene accounts for under half, and the remainder has no known explanation. Within this sample are over 650,000 clones, with about 14% of them counted one time only. The ten top clones hold roughly 0.04% of the sample. Material: naive CD4+ T cells from blood. This specimen's cell subset or site label, per the study, means: true naive CD4+ T cells. The origin of the receptors is a man aged 18 to 29 with type 1 diabetes.

The chain has TRBV30 and TRBJ2-2; 7 bases agree with TRBD1. The CDR3 totals 15 residues. The V segment lost 0 bases and the J segment 6 bases; nucleotides outside the gene matches: 7. Germline V CDR1 and CDR2: GTSNPN, SVGIG (reference sequence). Here the CDR3 reads CAWSVTGTAPGELFF. Written as DNA, the CDR3 is TGTGCCTGGAGTGTGACCGGGACAGCCCCCGGGGAGCTGTTTTTT.

This chain connects TRBV19 to TRBJ1-2, with 7 positions matching TRBD1. The CDR3 contains 14 residues. The trim removed 7 bases at V and 6 bases at J, leaving 11 bases unmatched. Germline CDR1 and CDR2: LNHDA and SQIVND (reference sequence). The CDR3 here is CASTANRGDHGYTF. The CDR3, as DNA: TGTGCCAGTACCGCGAACAGGGGTGACCATGGCTACACCTTC.

The chain combines TRBV29-1 with TRBJ2-2; TRBD1 agrees at 9 bases. The V and J ends lost 5 bases and 8 bases, in that order; junction bases with no gene match: 3. The CDR3 runs to 12 residues. Germline CDR1 is SQVTM and CDR2 is ANQGSEA. This CDR3 is CSVPGQGGELFF. In DNA, the CDR3 is TGCAGCGTTCCGGGACAGGGAGGGGAGCTGTTTTTT.

This clone was observed a handful of times. The chain recombines TRBV7-2 with TRBJ2-2; 7 bases map to TRBD1. From germline, CDR1 is SGHTA and CDR2 FQGNSA. CDR3 size: 14 residues. J lost 7 bases, V lost 4 bases, and 6 bases had no gene match. The CDR3, as DNA: TGTGCCAGCAGCTCACAGTGGGACAGCGGGGAGCTGTTTTTT. It specifies CASSSQWDSGELFF.

The genes are TRBV9 and TRBJ1-2; D remains ambiguous. The length of the CDR3 is 11 residues. V was cut by 4 bases and J by 9 bases, with 10 bases left in between. CDR1 SGDLS and CDR2 YYNGEE come from the germline V gene. The CDR3: CASSPRYSYTF. CDR3 sequence (DNA): TGTGCCAGCAGCCCTAGGTATAGCTACACCTTC.

As concerns this clone: Different DNA sequences within this sample yield the same CDR3. The J gene is TRBJ2-7, the V gene TRBV18; D is uncertain. CDR3 length: 11 amino acids. V was cut by 2 bases and J by 3 bases, with 2 bases left in between. The V gene's germline CDR1 is KGHSH and CDR2 LQKENI. Here the CDR3 DNA reads TGTGCCAGCTCACCAGGCTACGAGCAGTACTTC. Its protein product is CASSPGYEQYF.

The chain couples TRBV5-1 to TRBJ2-2; 10 bases are shared with TRBD1. The CDR3 length is 17 residues. The ends lost 4 bases at V and 5 bases at J; junction bases unmatched: 11. Germline loops: CDR1 SGHRS, CDR2 YFSETQ. The CDR3 loop reads CASSTGPRTGGTGELFF. CDR3 bases: TGCGCCAGCAGCACAGGACCCCGGACAGGGGGGACCGGGGAGCTGTTTTTT.

This clone showed up just a few times. This sequence joins TRBV9 and TRBJ2-1; D remains ambiguous. The V gene lost 2 bases and the J gene lost 0 bases, with 12 bases spanning the gap. This CDR3 contains 16 residues. Germline V gives CDR1 SGDLS, CDR2 YYNGEE. The DNA of the CDR3 is TGTGCCAGCAGCGTTACCCTCTCAAGCTCCTACAATGAGCAGTTCTTC. The encoded protein is CASSVTLSSSYNEQFF.

This clone showed up just a few times. The V and J genes are TRBV27 and TRBJ2-7, with a tentative D call TRBD1 (6 bases). The CDR3 is 12 amino acids. V lost 6 bases to trimming and J lost 5 bases, with 11 bases between them. CDR1 MNHEY and CDR2 SMNVEV come from the germline V gene (reference sequence). The CDR3 reads CASRRTVHEQYF. CDR3 nucleotides: TGTGCCAGCAGGCGGACAGTCCACGAGCAGTACTTC.

CDR3 nucleotide sequence: TGTGCCAGCAGCGGCGGGGGGCCTAGCACAGATACGCAGTATTTT. This sequence encodes CASSGGGPSTDTQYF. V is TRBV7-2 and J is TRBJ2-3; 8 nucleotides line up with TRBD2. The CDR3 loop spans 15 amino acids. The J segment lost 0 bases and the V segment lost 5 bases, leaving 4 bases of the junction unmatched. Germline loops: CDR1 SGHTA, CDR2 FQGNSA.

The CDR3 loop reads CAWRGTGRHYGYTF. DNA for the CDR3: TGTGCCTGGAGGGGGACAGGGCGTCACTATGGCTACACCTTC. V and J are TRBV30 and TRBJ1-2, with TRBD1 matching over 9 bases. The CDR3 covers 14 residues. CDR1 is GTSNPN and CDR2 is SVGIG in the germline V gene (reference sequence). J gave up 3 bases and V 3 bases, and 5 bases lay outside the gene matches. Together with reference TRBV30 and TRBJ1-2, the CDR3 gives the full variable domain: SQTIHQWPATLVQPVGSPLSLECTVEGTSNPNLYWYRQAAGRGLQLLFYSVGIGQISSEVPQNLSASRPQDRQFILSSKKLLLSDSGFYLCAWRGTGRHYGYTFGSGTRLTVV.

V gene TRBV14 combines with J gene TRBJ2-7; TRBD1 matches 7 bases. V dropped 4 bases and J dropped 3; count of bases not matched to a gene: 9. This CDR3 has 15 residues. Germline CDR1 reads SGHDN; CDR2 reads FVKESK. The CDR3 nucleotides read TGTGCCAGCAGCCCCACAGGGGATTGGTTCTACGAGCAGTACTTC. It specifies CASSPTGDWFYEQYF.

This clone was recorded a few times. The chain employs TRBV18 and TRBJ2-1; tentatively, D is TRBD1 (7 bases). The V end lost 1 base, the J end lost 7 bases, and 11 bases lay between the germline ends. The germline gives CDR1 KGHSH, CDR2 LQKENI. The CDR3 is 14 residues long. CDR3 sequence (DNA): TGTGCCAGCTCACCACAATCAGGGGGGAATGAGCAGTTCTTC. It translates to CASSPQSGGNEQFF. Complete variable domain (other parts from reference TRBV18 and TRBJ2-1): NAGVMQNPRHLVRRRGQEARLRCSPMKGHSHVYWYRQLPEEGLKFMVYLQKENIIDESGMPKERFSAEFPKEGPSILRIQQVVRGDSAAYFCASSPQSGGNEQFFGPGTRLTVL.

The V and J genes are TRBV30 and TRBJ2-1, with TRBD2 as a possible D gene (6 bases). This CDR3 contains 14 residues. Germline V CDR1 and CDR2: GTSNPN, SVGIG (reference sequence). Trimming removed 2 bases at V and 9 bases at J, with 17 bases between. CDR3 DNA sequence: TGTGCCTGGAGTAGGAGGGGCGGTGGGAGTGAGCAGTTCTTC. Encoded protein: CAWSRRGGGSEQFF. The whole variable domain, remainder taken from reference TRBV30 and TRBJ2-1, is SQTIHQWPATLVQPVGSPLSLECTVEGTSNPNLYWYRQAAGRGLQLLFYSVGIGQISSEVPQNLSASRPQDRQFILSSKKLLLSDSGFYLCAWSRRGGGSEQFFGPGTRLTVL.

This clone was found a few times. The chain joins TRBV29-1 to TRBJ2-1, with no clear D. The CDR3 loop spans 12 amino acids. The germline V gene has CDR1 SQVTM and CDR2 ANQGSEA. Trimming left V 6 bases short and J 7 bases short, with 13 bases between. The CDR3 sequence: CSVWPTLNEQFF. CDR3 coding DNA: TGCAGCGTCTGGCCGACTTTGAATGAGCAGTTCTTC.

V and J are TRBV7-9 and TRBJ1-1; D call uncertain. There are 13 residues in the CDR3. Per the germline V gene, CDR1 is SEHNR and CDR2 is FQNEAQ (reference sequence). The V and J ends lost 3 bases and 6 bases respectively, with 11 bases between them. For the CDR3, the DNA is TGTGCCAGCAGCTTTAGTGGGCCGTCTGAAGCTTTCTTT. It yields the protein CASSFSGPSEAFF. The complete variable domain, with remaining parts taken from reference TRBV7-9 and TRBJ1-1, reads DTGVSQNPRHKITKRGQNVTFRCDPISEHNRLYWYRQTLGQGPEFLTYFQNEAQLEKSRLLSDRFSAERPKGSFSTLEIQRTEQGDSAMYLCASSFSGPSEAFFGQGTRLTVV.

The rearrangement uses TRBV4-3 and TRBJ2-1; D is possibly TRBD2 (6 bases). V shed 1 base and J shed 3 bases, with 13 bases lying between them. The CDR3 is made up of 16 amino acids. The germline V gene encodes CDR1 LGHNA and CDR2 YSLEER. CDR3 sequence reads: CASSQVPGLRYNEQFF. The CDR3 DNA reads as TGCGCCAGCAGCCAAGTTCCGGGACTGCGCTACAATGAGCAGTTCTTC.

The rearrangement uses TRBV18 and TRBJ2-1; possibly TRBD2 for D (6 bases). Trimming took off 3 bases at V and 8 bases at J, with 23 bases between the two ends. The CDR3 is 17 amino acids. Germline V gene sequence: CDR1 KGHSH, CDR2 LQKENI. This CDR3 is CASSPLRGAGKWDEQFF. The CDR3 bases are TGTGCCAGCTCACCCCTACGAGGGGCGGGAAAGTGGGATGAGCAGTTCTTC.

The chain has TRBV27 and TRBJ1-1; the D gene is possibly TRBD1 (5 bases). The V end lost 5 bases, the J end lost 8 bases, and 15 bases lay between the germline ends. The CDR3 has 13 amino acids. CDR1 is MNHEY and CDR2 is SMNVEV in the germline V gene (reference sequence). The CDR3 is CASSPPAGREAFF. Here the CDR3 DNA reads TGTGCCAGCAGTCCCCCCGCAGGGCGGGAAGCTTTCTTT.

The V call is TRBV19, the J call TRBJ1-3; no clear D. From germline, CDR1 is LNHDA and CDR2 SQIVND (reference sequence). The CDR3 loop spans 15 amino acids. With 6 bases removed from V and 1 base from J, the gap between germline ends came to 13 bases. The CDR3 sequence is CASRNRDISGNTIYF. CDR3 nucleotides: TGTGCCAGTAGAAACCGAGACATTTCTGGAAACACCATATATTTT.

The chain links TRBV5-1 to TRBJ2-2; no clear D. In germline, CDR1 is SGHRS, CDR2 YFSETQ. The V end lost 5 bases, the J end lost 0 bases, and 11 bases lay between the germline ends. The CDR3 covers 15 residues. CDR3 protein: CASSSVESNTGELFF. Here the CDR3 DNA reads TGCGCCAGCAGTAGTGTGGAATCGAACACCGGGGAGCTGTTTTTT. Full variable domain (remainder filled in from reference TRBV5-1 and TRBJ2-2): KAGVTQTPRYLIKTRGQQVTLSCSPISGHRSVSWYQQTPGQGLQFLFEYFSETQRNKGNFPGRFSGRQFSNSRSEMNVSTLELGDSALYLCASSSVESNTGELFFGEGSRLTVL.

V is TRBV30 and J is TRBJ2-4; 9 bases are a match to TRBD2. Germline CDR1 reads GTSNPN; CDR2 reads SVGIG (reference sequence). The CDR3 extends over 18 amino acids. With 3 bases clipped from V and 1 base from J, the junction kept 13 bases outside the gene matches. CDR3 in DNA: TGTGCCTGGAGCGCAAACGCGGGGGGGCTCAGGGCCAAAAACATTCAGTACTTC. Its translation: CAWSANAGGLRAKNIQYF.

In this sample, this clone turned up a few times. The chain carries TRBV6-4 and TRBJ2-1; 8 bases match TRBD2. After removal of 7 bases from V and 10 bases from J, the junction contained 18 bases not matched to a gene. This CDR3 has 16 residues. Germline loops: CDR1 MRHNA, CDR2 SNTAGT. The CDR3 nucleotides read TGTGCCAGCAAAACGACCGGGACTAGAATCTGGAGCGAGCAGTTCTTC. It codes for CASKTTGTRIWSEQFF.

The V call is TRBV5-1, the J call TRBJ2-3; 7 positions match TRBD1. Trimming removed 0 bases from V and 2 bases from J; junction bases left unmatched: 3. CDR1 SGHRS and CDR2 YFSETQ come from the germline V gene. This CDR3 is built from 15 residues. The CDR3 is CASSLATGPTDTQYF. The DNA of the CDR3 is TGCGCCAGCAGCTTGGCGACAGGGCCCACAGATACGCAGTATTTT.

This clone turned up a few times. The CDR3: CASSTGGAGYGYTF. The DNA for the CDR3 is TGCGCCAGCAGTACAGGGGGCGCAGGCTATGGCTACACCTTC. This chain connects TRBV5-1 to TRBJ1-2; 9 bases map to TRBD1. Germline V gives CDR1 SGHRS, CDR2 YFSETQ. The ends lost 5 bases at V and 4 bases at J; junction bases unmatched: 6. The CDR3 runs to 14 residues.

This clone was observed a handful of times. The chain has TRBV30 and TRBJ1-2; TRBD1 aligns across 11 bases. Germline CDR1 and CDR2: GTSNPN and SVGIG (reference sequence). V dropped 3 bases and J dropped 8; count of bases not matched to a gene: 20. The CDR3 loop spans 18 amino acids. CDR3 sequence: CAWRAAWPPGQGVWGYTF. The DNA of the CDR3 is TGTGCCTGGAGAGCGGCGTGGCCTCCGGGACAGGGGGTATGGGGCTACACCTTC.

This chain connects TRBV6-1 to TRBJ1-5; D not certain. With 6 bases removed from V and 5 bases from J, the gap between germline ends came to 11 bases. This CDR3 contains 13 residues. Germline assignment: CDR1 MNHNS and CDR2 SASEGT. CDR3 in DNA: TGTGCCAGCAGCCAAGGACGTGATCAGCCCCAGCATTTT. It specifies CASSQGRDQPQHF.

This clone was observed a few times. The chain combines TRBV28 with TRBJ2-3; 7 bases match TRBD2. CDR1 is MDHEN, CDR2 SYDVKM, per germline. V shed 11 bases, J shed 1 base, and the junction held 12 bases outside the gene matches. The CDR3 contains 15 residues. The CDR3 bases are TGTGCCTCCTCGAGTGGGGGGGAAGGCACAGATACGCAGTATTTT. This sequence encodes CASSSGGEGTDTQYF.